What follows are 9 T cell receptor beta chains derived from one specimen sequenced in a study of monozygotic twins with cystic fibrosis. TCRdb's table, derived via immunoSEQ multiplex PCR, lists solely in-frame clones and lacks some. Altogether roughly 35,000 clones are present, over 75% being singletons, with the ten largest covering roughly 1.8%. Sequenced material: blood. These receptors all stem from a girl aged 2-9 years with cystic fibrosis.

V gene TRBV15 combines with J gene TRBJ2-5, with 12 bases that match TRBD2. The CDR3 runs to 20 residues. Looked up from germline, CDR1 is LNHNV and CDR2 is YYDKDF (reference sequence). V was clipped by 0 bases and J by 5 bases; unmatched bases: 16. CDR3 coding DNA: TGTGCCACCAGCAGAGAGATCGGCCGGCTAGCGGGGGGGCTCCTCGAGACCCAGTACTTC. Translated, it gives CATSREIGRLAGGLLETQYF. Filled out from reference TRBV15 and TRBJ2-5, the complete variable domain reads DAMVIQNPRYQVTQFGKPVTLSCSQTLNHNVMYWYQQKSSQAPKLLFHYYDKDFNNEADTPDNFQSRRPNTSFCFLDIRSPGLGDTAMYLCATSREIGRLAGGLLETQYFGPGTRLLVL.

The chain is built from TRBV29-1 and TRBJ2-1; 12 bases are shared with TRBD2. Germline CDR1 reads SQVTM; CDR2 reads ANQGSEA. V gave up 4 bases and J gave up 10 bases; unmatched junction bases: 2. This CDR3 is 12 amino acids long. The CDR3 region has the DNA TGCAGCGTTGGACTAGCGGGGGTAGAGCAGTTCTTC. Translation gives CSVGLAGVEQFF.

CDR3 DNA sequence: TGCAGCGTCGGACAGGGGGGTTCCGGGGAGCTGTTTTTT. It codes for CSVGQGGSGELFF. The rearrangement links TRBV29-1 to TRBJ2-2; TRBD1 aligns across 10 bases. After removal of 6 bases from V and 6 bases from J, the junction contained 4 bases not matched to a gene. The length of the CDR3 is 13 residues. Germline V gives CDR1 SQVTM, CDR2 ANQGSEA.

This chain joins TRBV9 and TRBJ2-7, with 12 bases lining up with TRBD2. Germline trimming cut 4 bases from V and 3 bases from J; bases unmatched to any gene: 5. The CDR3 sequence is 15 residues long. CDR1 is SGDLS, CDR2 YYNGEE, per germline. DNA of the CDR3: TGTGCCAGCAGCCCCAGGACTAGCGGGGTCTACGAGCAGTACTTC. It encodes CASSPRTSGVYEQYF.

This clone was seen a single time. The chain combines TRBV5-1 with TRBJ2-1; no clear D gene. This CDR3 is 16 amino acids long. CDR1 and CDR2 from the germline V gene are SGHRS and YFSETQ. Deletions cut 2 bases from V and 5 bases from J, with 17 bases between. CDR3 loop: CASSFIGRWGNNEQFF. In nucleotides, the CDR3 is TGCGCCAGCAGCTTCATCGGACGCTGGGGAAACAATGAGCAGTTCTTC. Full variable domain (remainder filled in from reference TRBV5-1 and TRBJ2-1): KAGVTQTPRYLIKTRGQQVTLSCSPISGHRSVSWYQQTPGQGLQFLFEYFSETQRNKGNFPGRFSGRQFSNSRSEMNVSTLELGDSALYLCASSFIGRWGNNEQFFGPGTRLTVL.

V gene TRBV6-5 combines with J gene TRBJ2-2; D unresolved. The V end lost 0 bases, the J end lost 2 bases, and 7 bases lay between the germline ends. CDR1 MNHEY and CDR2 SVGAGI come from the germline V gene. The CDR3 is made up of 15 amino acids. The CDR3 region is CASSYSGSNTGELFF. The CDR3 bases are TGTGCCAGCAGTTACTCGGGCTCTAACACCGGGGAGCTGTTTTTT.

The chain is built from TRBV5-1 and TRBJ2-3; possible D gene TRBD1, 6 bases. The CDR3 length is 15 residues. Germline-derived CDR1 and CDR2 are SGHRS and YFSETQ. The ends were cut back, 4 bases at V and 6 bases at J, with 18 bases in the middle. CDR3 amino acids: CASSPDRTPLDTQYF. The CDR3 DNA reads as TGCGCCAGCAGCCCCGACAGGACCCCTCTGGATACGCAGTATTTT.

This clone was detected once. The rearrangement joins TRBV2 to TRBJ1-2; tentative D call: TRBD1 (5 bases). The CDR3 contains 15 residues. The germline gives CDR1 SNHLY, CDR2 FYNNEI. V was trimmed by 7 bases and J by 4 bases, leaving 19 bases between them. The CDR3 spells CASTGAGTSSYGYTF. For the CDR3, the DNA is TGTGCCAGCACCGGCGCTGGGACTTCTTCCTATGGCTACACCTTC.

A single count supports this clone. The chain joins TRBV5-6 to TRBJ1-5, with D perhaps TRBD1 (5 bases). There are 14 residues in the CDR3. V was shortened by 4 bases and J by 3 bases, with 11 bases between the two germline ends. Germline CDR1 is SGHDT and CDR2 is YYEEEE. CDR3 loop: CASSLRGINQPQHF. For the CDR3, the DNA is TGTGCCAGCAGCCTCCGGGGCATCAATCAGCCCCAGCATTTT. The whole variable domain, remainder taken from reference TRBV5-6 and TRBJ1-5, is DAGVTQSPTHLIKTRGQQVTLRCSPKSGHDTVSWYQQALGQGPQFIFQYYEEEERQRGNFPDRFSGHQFPNYSSELNVNALLLGDSALYLCASSLRGINQPQHFGDGTRLSIL.